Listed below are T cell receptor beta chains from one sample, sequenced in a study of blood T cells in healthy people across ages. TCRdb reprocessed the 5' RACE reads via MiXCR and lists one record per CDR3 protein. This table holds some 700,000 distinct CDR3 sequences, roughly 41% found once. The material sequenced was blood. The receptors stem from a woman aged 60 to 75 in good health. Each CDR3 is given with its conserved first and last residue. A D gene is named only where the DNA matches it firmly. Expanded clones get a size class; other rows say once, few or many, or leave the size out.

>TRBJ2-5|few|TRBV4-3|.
TGCGCCAGCTCCGGCCAGGGGCGAGAGACCCAGTACTTC
CASSGQGRETQYF
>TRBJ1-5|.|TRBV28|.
TGTGCCGGCGGGGGGTACATGAGCAATCAGCCCCAGCATTTT
CAGGGYMSNQPQHF
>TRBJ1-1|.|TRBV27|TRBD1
TGTGCCAGCAGTCAGCGGACAGGGTTGAACACTGAAGCTTTCTTT
CASSQRTGLNTEAFF
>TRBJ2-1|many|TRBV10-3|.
TGTGCCATCAGTGGGACCGGGACCCCGAATGAGCAGTTCTTC
CAISGTGTPNEQFF
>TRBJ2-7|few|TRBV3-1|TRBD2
TGTGCCAGCAGCCAAGGGAGGGCTAGCGGATACTACGAGCAGTACTTC
CASSQGRASGYYEQYF
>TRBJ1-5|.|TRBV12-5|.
TGTGCTAGTGGTTTGGGAAAAGGGGACCAGCCCCAGCATTTT
CASGLGKGDQPQHF
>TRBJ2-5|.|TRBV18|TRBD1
TGTGCCAGCTCGTTCGAGGTAACAGGGGAAGAGACCCAGTACTTC
CASSFEVTGEETQYF
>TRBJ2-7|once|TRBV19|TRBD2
TGTGCCAGTAGTTCGGCTAGCGGGGGGAAGTCCTACGAGCAGTACTTC
CASSSASGGKSYEQYF
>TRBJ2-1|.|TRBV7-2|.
TGTGCCAGCAGCTTAGTGCGACTAGTGAACAATGAGCAGTTCTTC
CASSLVRLVNNEQFF
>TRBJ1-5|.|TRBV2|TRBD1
TGTGCCAGCACACCTGGGACAGGGGGCGGGCAGCCCCAGCATTTT
CASTPGTGGGQPQHF
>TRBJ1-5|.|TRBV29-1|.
TGCAGCGTCGAAGTACAGGTCCTTAATAGCAATCAGCCCCAGCATTTT
CSVEVQVLNSNQPQHF